Shown below are 17 T cell receptor beta chains from a single sample sequenced in a study of T cell responses to AZD1222 COVID-19 vaccine. The protocol was immunoSEQ multiplex PCR, while the TCRdb copy is restricted to in-frame clones and leaves out a portion. The repertoire holds under 200,000 clones, with 91% as singletons. The specimen comprised peripheral blood, sampled on day 0 of AZD1222 vaccination. The source of these receptors is an adult in good health.

This rearrangement joins TRBV6-2 or TRBV6-3 to TRBJ2-3; D is uncertain. Per germline, CDR1 MNHEY and CDR2 SVGEGT. V lost 2 bases to trimming and J lost 0 bases, with 9 bases between them. The CDR3 spans 15 residues. In nucleotides, the CDR3 is TGTGCCAGCAGTTACGGAGAGGCTAGCACAGATACGCAGTATTTT. Amino acid sequence: CASSYGEASTDTQYF.

The sample holds a few counts of this clone. V usage is TRBV7-2 and J usage is TRBJ1-1; D perhaps matches TRBD1 (6 bases). CDR1 is SGHTA and CDR2 is FQGNSA in the germline V gene. V lost 6 bases and J 7 bases, leaving 15 bases between the germline ends. The CDR3 is made up of 13 amino acids. CDR3 bases: TGTGCCAGCAGGTTGCCGGGGGGCCGTGAAGCTTTCTTT. Its protein is CASRLPGGREAFF.

Remarks on this clone: The junction departs from the called germline gene at one end, perhaps through a read error. This chain uses TRBV5-1 with TRBJ2-7, with D tentatively TRBD2 (6 bases). The CDR3 is 13 residues long. The germline V gene encodes CDR1 SGHRS and CDR2 YFSETQ. The CDR3 sequence is CASSTGSSHEQYF. CDR3 DNA sequence: TGCGCCAGCAGCACCGGGAGCTCCCACGAGCAGTACTTC.

The J gene is TRBJ1-2, the V gene TRBV7-8; TRBD1 might be the D (6 bases). V was cut by 2 bases and J by 6 bases, with 16 bases left in between. Germline CDR1 is SGHVS and CDR2 is FQNEAQ. CDR3 size: 15 residues. Here the CDR3 DNA reads TGTGCCAGCAGCTTATATGGCAGGGGAGCGGATGGCTACACCTTC. Amino acid sequence: CASSLYGRGADGYTF.

V usage is TRBV5-4 and J usage is TRBJ1-6, with a possible D match to TRBD1 (5 bases). The CDR3 has 14 residues. Germline V CDR1 and CDR2: SGHNT, YYREEE (reference sequence). Trimming took off 1 base at V and 8 bases at J, with 10 bases between the two ends. The CDR3 protein is CASSLRTFDSPLHF. The CDR3 nucleotides read TGTGCCAGCAGCTTGAGGACATTTGATTCACCCCTCCACTTT.

The genes are TRBV27 and TRBJ2-3; D is unresolved. This CDR3 contains 13 residues. CDR1 is MNHEY and CDR2 is SMNVEV in the germline V gene (reference sequence). Trimming pared 3 bases from V and 3 bases from J, leaving 7 bases between. The CDR3 DNA is TGTGCCAGCAGTTTCTATCTTACAGATACGCAGTATTTT. Translated: CASSFYLTDTQYF.

Notes on this clone: One junction end disagrees with the germline gene, perhaps due to a read error. The CDR3 is CASTLTGDWRTEAFF. Written as DNA, the CDR3 is TGCGCCAGCACCTTGACAGGGGATTGGCGCACTGAAGCTTTCTTT. The rearrangement joins TRBV5-1 to TRBJ1-1; TRBD1 aligns across 8 bases. Germline lookup yields CDR1 SGHRS and CDR2 YFSETQ. The CDR3 loop spans 15 amino acids.

The chain joins TRBV6-5 to TRBJ2-7; possible D gene TRBD1, 6 bases. V lost 4 bases, J lost 4 bases, and 14 bases lay in between. Germline V gene sequence: CDR1 MNHEY, CDR2 SVGAGI. CDR3 length: 14 amino acids. CDR3 loop: CASSLDRFPYEQYF. The DNA for the CDR3 is TGTGCCAGCAGTTTAGACAGGTTCCCTTACGAGCAGTACTTC.

The chain employs TRBV6-2 or TRBV6-3 and TRBJ2-7; tentatively, D is TRBD2 (6 bases). CDR1 MNHEY and CDR2 SVGEGT come from the germline V gene. This CDR3 spans 15 amino acids. V was cut by 2 bases and J by 0 bases, with 11 bases left in between. In DNA, the CDR3 is TGTGCCAGCAGTTACCGGGACTTCAGCTCCTACGAGCAGTACTTC. It is translated as CASSYRDFSSYEQYF.

The V gene is TRBV2, the J gene TRBJ1-1; TRBD1 is a possible D gene (6 bases). CDR3 size: 14 residues. Germline V gene data show CDR1 as SNHLY and CDR2 as FYNNEI. V was trimmed by 6 bases and J by 5 bases, leaving 16 bases between them. The CDR3 sequence: CASSPGQGGTEAFF. CDR3 DNA sequence: TGTGCCAGCAGCCCGGGACAAGGGGGTACTGAAGCTTTCTTT.

Concerning this clone: Distinct nucleotide sequences in the sample also encode this CDR3. This chain links TRBV9 with TRBJ1-3; weak D call: TRBD1 (5 bases). This CDR3 spans 14 amino acids. V was trimmed by 3 bases and J by 1 base, leaving 8 bases between them. CDR1 and CDR2 (germline): SGDLS, YYNGEE. The CDR3 loop reads CASSASGSGNTIYF. The CDR3 DNA is TGTGCCAGCAGCGCTTCAGGGTCTGGAAACACCATATATTTT.

J is TRBJ2-6 and V is TRBV30, with D unclear. Germline V gene data show CDR1 as GTSNPN and CDR2 as SVGIG (reference sequence). Trimming cost V 0 bases and J 0 bases, with 6 bases left between them. CDR3 length: 15 amino acids. The CDR3 sequence is CAWSVSSSGANVLTF. The CDR3 DNA sequence: TGTGCCTGGAGTGTAAGTTCCTCTGGGGCCAACGTCCTGACTTTC.

The chain recombines TRBV11-2 with TRBJ2-7, with 7 bases identical to TRBD2. From germline, CDR1 is SGHAT and CDR2 FQNNGV. This CDR3 contains 13 residues. J was trimmed by 8 bases and V by 10 bases; bases with no gene match: 14. The DNA of the CDR3 is TGTGCCACTCAGGGTAGCCGGGAGGCACAGCAGTACTTC. Translated, it gives CATQGSREAQQYF.

The chain has TRBV2 and TRBJ1-1; no clear D gene. The CDR3 is 15 amino acids. Looked up from germline, CDR1 is SNHLY and CDR2 is FYNNEI. V was pared by 2 bases and J by 7 bases, with 17 bases between. The CDR3 bases are TGTGCCAGCAGTGAATCGGCCCGGGAGCCTCATGAAGCTTTCTTT. Encoded protein: CASSESAREPHEAFF.

The CDR3 reads CASSLRDRGTSPLHF. The CDR3 DNA follows: TGCGCCAGCAGCCTTCGGGACAGGGGGACTTCACCCCTCCACTTT. V usage is TRBV4-3 and J usage is TRBJ1-6; 11 nucleotides align to TRBD1. The CDR3 totals 15 residues. The junction had 5 bases not matched to a gene; V was cut back by 4 bases and J by 9 bases. The germline V gene has CDR1 LGHNA and CDR2 YSLEER.

V and J are TRBV5-4 and TRBJ1-1, with no clear D. Germline lookup yields CDR1 SGHNT and CDR2 YYREEE (reference sequence). This CDR3 spans 12 amino acids. V was pared by 5 bases and J by 4 bases, with 9 bases between. DNA of the CDR3: TGTGCCAGCAGTGCTGGAGGCACTGAAGCTTTCTTT. It encodes CASSAGGTEAFF.

The J gene is TRBJ2-3, the V gene TRBV6-2 or TRBV6-3, with 8 bases aligning to TRBD2. Germline V gives CDR1 MNHEY, CDR2 SVGEGT. The CDR3 consists of 15 residues. The trim removed 5 bases at V and 5 bases at J, leaving 9 bases unmatched. The DNA for the CDR3 is TGTGCCAGCAGTCCGATAGCGGGGAAGAGAGATACGCAGTATTTT. Amino acids: CASSPIAGKRDTQYF.